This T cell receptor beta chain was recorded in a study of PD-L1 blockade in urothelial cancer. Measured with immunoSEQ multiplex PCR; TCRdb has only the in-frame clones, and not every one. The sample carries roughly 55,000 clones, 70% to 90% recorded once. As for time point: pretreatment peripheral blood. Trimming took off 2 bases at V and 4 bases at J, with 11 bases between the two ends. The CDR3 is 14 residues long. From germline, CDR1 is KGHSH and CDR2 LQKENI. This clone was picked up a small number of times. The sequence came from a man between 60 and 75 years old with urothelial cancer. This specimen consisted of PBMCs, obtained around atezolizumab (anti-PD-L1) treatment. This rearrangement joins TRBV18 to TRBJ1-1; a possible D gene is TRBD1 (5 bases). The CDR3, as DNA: TGTGCCAGCTCACCAAGAGGGGAGGTCACTGAAGCTTTCTTT. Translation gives CASSPRGEVTEAFF. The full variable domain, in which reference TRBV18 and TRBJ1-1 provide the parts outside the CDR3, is NAGVMQNPRHLVRRRGQEARLRCSPMKGHSHVYWYRQLPEEGLKFMVYLQKENIIDESGMPKERFSAEFPKEGPSILRIQQVVRGDSAAYFCASSPRGEVTEAFFGQGTRLTVV.